These 23 T cell receptor beta chains originate from one sample sequenced in a study of OX40 agonist ivuxolimab in advanced cancers. Here immunoSEQ multiplex PCR was the method, and the copy in TCRdb shows in-frame clones only, minus some. The data contain around 26,000 clones, 85% to 90% of them seen just once; the ten biggest clones take up 48%. This material consisted of CD4+ or CD8+ T cells sorted from blood, taken in a trial of the OX40 agonist ivuxolimab. These receptors originate from an adult with an advanced solid tumor such as melanoma, head and neck, liver or kidney cancer.

The chain combines TRBV4-1 with TRBJ1-1, with D perhaps matching TRBD1 (5 bases). The CDR3 has 14 residues. CDR1 and CDR2 from the germline V gene are MGHRA and YSYEKL. The V and J ends lost 0 bases and 7 bases respectively, with 12 bases between them. CDR3 loop: CASSQEEGSIEAFF. The CDR3 region has the DNA TGCGCCAGCAGCCAAGAAGAGGGGTCGATTGAAGCTTTCTTT.

The chain couples TRBV4-3 to TRBJ2-1, with D maybe TRBD2 (6 bases). Trimming pared 0 bases from V and 2 bases from J, leaving 14 bases between. Germline values: CDR1 LGHNA, CDR2 YSLEER. This CDR3 has 17 amino acids. The chain's CDR3 is CASSQDFSGVPYNEQFF. In nucleotides, the CDR3 is TGCGCCAGCAGCCAAGATTTTTCGGGGGTTCCCTACAATGAGCAGTTCTTC.

V and J are TRBV6-5 and TRBJ2-7; TRBD1 aligns across 7 bases. Trimming took 5 bases from V and 7 from J; bases not matched to a gene: 5. The CDR3 is 12 amino acids. The germline CDR1 and CDR2 sequences are MNHEY and SVGAGI. The CDR3 protein is CASSKGQKEQYF. The CDR3 nucleotides are TGTGCCAGCAGTAAGGGACAGAAGGAGCAGTACTTC.

As to this clone: It is likely a read error, because the conserved phenylalanine at the end of the CDR3 is missing. The genes are TRBV6-6 and TRBJ2-2, with 9 bases that match TRBD2. The trim removed 0 bases at V and 1 base at J, leaving 0 bases unmatched. Germline V gene sequence: CDR1 MNHNY, CDR2 SVGAGI (reference sequence). This CDR3 has 16 amino acids. The CDR3 nucleotides read TGTGCCAGCAGTTACTCTAGCGGGGGGAACACCGGGGAGCTGTTTTCT. Translated: CASSYSSGGNTGELFS.

The chain carries TRBV21-1 and TRBJ2-1; TRBD1, the table's D call, lacks a check against the DNA. TRBV21-1 constitutes a pseudogene. CDR3 size: 17 residues. The CDR3, as DNA: TGTGCCAGCACCCCAAGAGTCCAACAGGGGTTTAACAATGAGCAGTTCTTC. This gives the protein CASTPRVQQGFNNEQFF.

This clone was detected a few times. The rearrangement uses TRBV4-2 and TRBJ1-1, with a tentative D call TRBD1 (6 bases). The CDR3 is made up of 15 amino acids. Trimming took 0 bases from V and 7 from J, leaving 15 bases between them. In germline, CDR1 is LGHNA, CDR2 YNFKEQ. In nucleotides, the CDR3 is TGTGCCAGCAGCCAAGAGGGGGGCCTAAGTGGTGAAGCTTTCTTT. This sequence encodes CASSQEGGLSGEAFF.

In DNA form, the CDR3 reads TGCAGCGTTGAAGGGTTAAGGAGCGGGGGGGCCGGCCAAGAGACCCAGTACTTC. Residues: CSVEGLRSGGAGQETQYF. The rearrangement joins TRBV29-1 to TRBJ2-5; 10 nucleotides line up with TRBD2. The CDR3 is made up of 18 amino acids. Losses at the gene ends were 1 base for V and 1 base for J; bases not matched to a gene: 12. Germline CDR1 SQVTM, CDR2 ANQGSEA.

DNA of the CDR3: TGTGCCAGCAGTGAAGCGGCTAGCGGAAATGAGCAGTTCTTC. It is translated as CASSEAASGNEQFF. The rearrangement links TRBV2 to TRBJ2-1, with 7 nucleotides matching TRBD2. V was pared by 0 bases and J by 7 bases, with 3 bases of the junction left unmatched. There are 14 residues in the CDR3. Germline V CDR1 and CDR2: SNHLY, FYNNEI.

This chain joins TRBV5-6 and TRBJ2-7; D uncertain. The CDR3 consists of 13 residues. Trimming cost V 0 bases and J 2 bases, with 6 bases left between them. Per germline, CDR1 SGHDT and CDR2 YYEEEE. As DNA, the CDR3 is TGTGCCAGCAGCTTGGACGCAGCCTACGAGCAGTACTTC. Protein product: CASSLDAAYEQYF.

This chain joins TRBV5-4 and TRBJ1-5; 7 positions match TRBD1. The CDR3 is made up of 14 amino acids. Germline V gives CDR1 SGHNT, CDR2 YYREEE (reference sequence). V trimming: 0 bases; J trimming: 6 bases; junction bases outside the gene matches: 3. As DNA, the CDR3 is TGTGCCAGCAGCTTGGCAGGGGGAAGTCAGCCCCAGCATTTT. It translates to CASSLAGGSQPQHF.

This clone appeared once. The J gene is TRBJ2-1, the V gene TRBV30; a weak D match, TRBD1 (5 bases). The CDR3 extends over 15 amino acids. Germline CDR1 GTSNPN, CDR2 SVGIG (reference sequence). The ends were cut back, 0 bases at V and 0 bases at J, with 9 bases in the middle. CDR3 DNA: TGTGCCTGGAGTGTGGGGCAGACCTCCTACAATGAGCAGTTCTTC. This translates into CAWSVGQTSYNEQFF.

The genes are TRBV5-1 and TRBJ2-1; 8 bases line up with TRBD2. CDR3 length equals 14 residues. The V and J ends lost 4 bases and 8 bases, in that order; junction bases with no gene match: 8. In germline, CDR1 is SGHRS, CDR2 YFSETQ. The chain's CDR3 is CASSVPGLGDEQFF. The CDR3 nucleotides are TGCGCCAGCAGCGTACCGGGACTAGGGGATGAGCAGTTCTTC.

This clone occurred once. This chain uses TRBV2 with TRBJ2-1; D is possibly TRBD1 (6 bases). Germline assignment: CDR1 SNHLY and CDR2 FYNNEI. The V end lost 6 bases, the J end lost 0 bases, and 15 bases lay between the germline ends. The CDR3 is 16 residues long. CDR3 in amino acids: CASRPTGGFSYNEQFF. The DNA for the CDR3 is TGTGCCAGCAGACCGACAGGTGGGTTCTCCTACAATGAGCAGTTCTTC.

This clone occurred once. The rearrangement links TRBV6-6 to TRBJ1-5; a possible D gene is TRBD1 (5 bases). This CDR3 spans 16 amino acids. Germline CDR1 is MNHNY and CDR2 is SVGAGI (reference sequence). The germline V and J ends were trimmed by 0 bases and 6 bases, with 15 bases remaining between them. As DNA, the CDR3 is TGTGCCAGCAGTTACTCGATGTGGGGCGTCGGTCAGCCCCAGCATTTT. It specifies CASSYSMWGVGQPQHF.

The V call is TRBV6-6, the J call TRBJ2-7, with TRBD1 matching 7 bases. The CDR3 covers 13 residues. Germline CDR1 reads MNHNY; CDR2 reads SVGAGI (reference sequence). The V segment lost 5 bases and the J segment 6 bases; nucleotides outside the gene matches: 7. The CDR3 spells CASSLSTGTEQYF. The CDR3 nucleotides read TGTGCCAGCAGTCTCTCGACAGGGACCGAGCAGTACTTC.

This clone was seen just once. V and J are TRBV9 and TRBJ2-7, with D uncertain. The CDR3 spans 15 residues. Germline V gives CDR1 SGDLS, CDR2 YYNGEE. The V end lost 3 bases, the J end lost 4 bases, and 17 bases lay between the germline ends. CDR3 in amino acids: CASSATGSRTYEQYF. The CDR3 DNA is TGTGCCAGCAGCGCAACCGGAAGCCGCACTTACGAGCAGTACTTC.

This clone is a singleton in its sample. This rearrangement joins TRBV9 to TRBJ1-2, with TRBD1 as a possible D gene (6 bases). With 3 bases removed from V and 4 bases from J, the gap between germline ends came to 19 bases. This CDR3 is built from 16 residues. Germline loops: CDR1 SGDLS, CDR2 YYNGEE. The CDR3 DNA reads as TGTGCCAGCAGCGGCAAAACAGGGCCGACATTCTATGGCTACACCTTC. Translation: CASSGKTGPTFYGYTF.

The V and J genes are TRBV7-9 and TRBJ2-2; D not resolved. The CDR3 has 13 residues. V lost 5 bases to trimming and J lost 2 bases, with 6 bases between them. Germline-derived CDR1 and CDR2 are SEHNR and FQNEAQ (reference sequence). The DNA for the CDR3 is TGTGCCAGCAGCCATAGAAACACCGGGGAGCTGTTTTTT. This sequence encodes CASSHRNTGELFF.

The chain links TRBV14 to TRBJ1-1, with a weak D call TRBD1 (5 bases). Germline CDR1 reads SGHDN; CDR2 reads FVKESK. CDR3 size: 14 residues. V gave up 1 base and J gave up 4 bases, with 10 bases separating them. CDR3 sequence reads: CASSQAGWATEAFF. CDR3 DNA: TGTGCCAGCAGCCAAGCAGGGTGGGCCACTGAAGCTTTCTTT.

The J gene is TRBJ1-4, the V gene TRBV6-6; 12 nucleotides agree with TRBD1. Germline loops: CDR1 MNHNY, CDR2 SVGAGI (reference sequence). Trimming removed 7 bases from V and 7 bases from J; junction bases left unmatched: 10. There are 16 residues in the CDR3. Here the CDR3 reads CASNPLPGQGAEKLFF. As DNA, the CDR3 is TGTGCCAGCAATCCCCTGCCGGGACAGGGGGCTGAAAAACTGTTTTTT.

V is TRBV19 and J is TRBJ1-1; TRBD1 aligns across 7 bases. This CDR3 has 13 residues. Trimming cost V 3 bases and J 3 bases; bases outside gene matches: 1. CDR1 and CDR2 (germline): LNHDA, SQIVND (reference sequence). Written as DNA, the CDR3 is TGTGCCAGTAGTATGACAGGGCACACTGAAGCTTTCTTT. Translation gives CASSMTGHTEAFF.

In its sample, this clone was seen a few times. The genes are TRBV7-9 and TRBJ2-4; unclear D gene. Trimming took off 5 bases at V and 1 base at J, with 9 bases between the two ends. Germline V gene lookup returns CDR1 SEHNR and CDR2 FQNEAQ (reference sequence). The CDR3 contains 14 residues. The DNA of the CDR3 is TGTGCCAGCAGCCTTGGGGTTGCCAAAAACATTCAGTACTTC. It is translated as CASSLGVAKNIQYF.

The chain links TRBV7-9 to TRBJ2-1; a weak D match, TRBD1 (6 bases). The CDR3 spans 12 residues. Germline CDR1 reads SEHNR; CDR2 reads FQNEAQ (reference sequence). Trimming removed 4 bases from V and 13 bases from J, with 14 bases in between. CDR3 residues: CASSSRDITQFF. CDR3 DNA sequence: TGTGCCAGCAGCTCCCGGGACATTACCCAGTTCTTC.